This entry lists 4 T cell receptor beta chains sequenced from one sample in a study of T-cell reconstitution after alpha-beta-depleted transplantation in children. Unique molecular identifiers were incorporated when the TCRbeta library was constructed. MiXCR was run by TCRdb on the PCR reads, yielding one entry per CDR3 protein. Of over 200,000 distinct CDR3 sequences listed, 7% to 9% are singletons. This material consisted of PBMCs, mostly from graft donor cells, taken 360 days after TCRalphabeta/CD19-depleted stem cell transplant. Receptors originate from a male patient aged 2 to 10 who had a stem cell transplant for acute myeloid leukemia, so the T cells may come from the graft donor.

Here the CDR3 DNA reads TGTGCGACAGGGGGCCGGGAGACCCAGTACTTC. Translated: CATGGRETQYF. The V call is TRBV11-1, the J call TRBJ2-5, with 10 bases aligning to TRBD1. CDR1 and CDR2 from the germline V gene are SGHAT and FQDESV (reference sequence). The CDR3 runs to 11 residues.

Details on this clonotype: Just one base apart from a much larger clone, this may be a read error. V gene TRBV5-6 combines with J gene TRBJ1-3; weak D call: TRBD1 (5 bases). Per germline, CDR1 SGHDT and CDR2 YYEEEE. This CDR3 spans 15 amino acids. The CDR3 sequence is CASSLVQDTGSTIYF. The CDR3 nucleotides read TGTGCCAGCAGCTTGGTACAGGATACGGGAAGCACCATATATTTT.

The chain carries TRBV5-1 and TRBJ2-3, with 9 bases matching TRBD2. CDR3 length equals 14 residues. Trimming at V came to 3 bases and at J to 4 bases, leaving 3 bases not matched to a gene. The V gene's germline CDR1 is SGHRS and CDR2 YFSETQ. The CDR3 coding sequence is TGCGCCAGCAGCTCGCGGACTAGCGCAGATACGCAGTATTTT. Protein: CASSSRTSADTQYF.

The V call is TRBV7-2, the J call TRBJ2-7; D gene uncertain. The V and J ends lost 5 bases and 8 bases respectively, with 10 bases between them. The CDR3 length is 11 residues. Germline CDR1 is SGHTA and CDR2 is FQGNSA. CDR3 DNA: TGTGCCAGCAGCCTGAGTTCGAAGCAGTACTTC. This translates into CASSLSSKQYF.